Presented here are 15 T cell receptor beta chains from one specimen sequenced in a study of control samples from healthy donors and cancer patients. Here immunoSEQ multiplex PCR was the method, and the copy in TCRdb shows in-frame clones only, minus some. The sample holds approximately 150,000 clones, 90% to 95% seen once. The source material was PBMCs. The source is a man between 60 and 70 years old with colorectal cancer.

This CDR3 reads CASRRGASTEAFF. The CDR3 nucleotides are TGTGCCAGCAGACGGGGGGCGAGCACTGAAGCTTTCTTT. The rearrangement links TRBV12-3 or TRBV12-4 to TRBJ1-1, with D perhaps matching TRBD1 (6 bases). CDR3 length: 13 amino acids. V was pared by 6 bases and J by 4 bases, with 12 bases between.

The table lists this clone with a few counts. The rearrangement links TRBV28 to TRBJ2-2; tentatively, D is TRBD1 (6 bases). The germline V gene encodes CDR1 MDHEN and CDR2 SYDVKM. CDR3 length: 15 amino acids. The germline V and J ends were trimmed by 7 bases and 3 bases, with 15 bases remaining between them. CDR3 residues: CASMSAGADTGELFF. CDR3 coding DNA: TGTGCCAGCATGTCGGCAGGGGCCGACACCGGGGAGCTGTTTTTT. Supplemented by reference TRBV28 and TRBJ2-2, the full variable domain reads DVKVTQSSRYLVKRTGEKVFLECVQDMDHENMFWYRQDPGLGLRLIYFSYDVKMKEKGDIPEGYSVSREKKERFSLILESASTNQTSMYLCASMSAGADTGELFFGEGSRLTVL.

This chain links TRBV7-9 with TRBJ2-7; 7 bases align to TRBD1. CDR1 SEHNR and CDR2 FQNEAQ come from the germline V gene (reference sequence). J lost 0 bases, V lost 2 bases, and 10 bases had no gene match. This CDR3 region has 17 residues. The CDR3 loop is CASSLSLGGDSSYEQYF. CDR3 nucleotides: TGTGCCAGCAGCTTAAGTTTAGGGGGCGATAGCTCCTACGAGCAGTACTTC.

CDR3 sequence reads: CASSRPLNSGNTIYF. Here the CDR3 DNA reads TGTGCCAGCAGTCGACCCCTCAACTCTGGAAACACCATATATTTT. The V and J genes are TRBV6-2 or TRBV6-3 and TRBJ1-3; D not resolved. Trimming cost V 5 bases and J 0 bases, with 11 bases left between them. The CDR3 runs 15 residues. Germline CDR1 reads MNHEY; CDR2 reads SVGEGT.

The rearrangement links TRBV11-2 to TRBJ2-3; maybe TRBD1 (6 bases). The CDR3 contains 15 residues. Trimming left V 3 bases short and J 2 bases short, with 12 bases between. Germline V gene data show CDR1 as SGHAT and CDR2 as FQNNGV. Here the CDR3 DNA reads TGTGCCAGCAGCTTTACGGACAGCTTCACAGATACGCAGTATTTT. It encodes CASSFTDSFTDTQYF.

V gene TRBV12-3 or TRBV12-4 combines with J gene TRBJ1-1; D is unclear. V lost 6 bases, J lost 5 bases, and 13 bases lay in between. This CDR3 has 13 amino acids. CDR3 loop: CASRKGSNTEAFF. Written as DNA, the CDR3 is TGTGCCAGCAGAAAAGGGAGTAATACTGAAGCTTTCTTT.

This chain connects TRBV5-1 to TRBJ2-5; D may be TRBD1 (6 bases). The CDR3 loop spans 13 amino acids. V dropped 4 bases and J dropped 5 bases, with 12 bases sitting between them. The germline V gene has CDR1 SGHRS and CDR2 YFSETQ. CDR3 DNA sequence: TGCGCCAGCAGCACACAGGGCGGGGAGACCCAGTACTTC. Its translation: CASSTQGGETQYF.

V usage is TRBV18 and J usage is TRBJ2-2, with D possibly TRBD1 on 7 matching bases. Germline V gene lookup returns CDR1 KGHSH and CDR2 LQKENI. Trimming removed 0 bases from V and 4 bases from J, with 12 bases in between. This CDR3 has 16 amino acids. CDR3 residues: CASSPPMQGGTGELFF. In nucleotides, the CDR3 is TGTGCCAGCTCACCACCGATGCAGGGGGGCACCGGGGAGCTGTTTTTT.

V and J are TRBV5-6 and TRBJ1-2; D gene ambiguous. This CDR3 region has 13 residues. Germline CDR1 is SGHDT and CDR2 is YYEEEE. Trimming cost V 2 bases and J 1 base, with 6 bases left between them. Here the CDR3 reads CASSFGDNYGYTF. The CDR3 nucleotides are TGTGCCAGCAGCTTCGGGGATAACTATGGCTACACCTTC.

The CDR3 here is CASSPTGSQGTEAFF. CDR3 in DNA: TGTGCCAGCAGCCCCACGGGCTCCCAAGGGACTGAAGCTTTCTTT. The chain is built from TRBV7-2 and TRBJ1-1; D is unclear. CDR1 and CDR2 (germline): SGHTA, FQGNSA. The CDR3 has 15 amino acids. Trimming stripped 5 bases from V and 5 bases from J, with 18 bases between.

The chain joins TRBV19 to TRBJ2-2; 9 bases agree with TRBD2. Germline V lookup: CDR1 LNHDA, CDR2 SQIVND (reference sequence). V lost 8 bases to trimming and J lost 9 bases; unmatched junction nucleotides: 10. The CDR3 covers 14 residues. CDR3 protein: CASQGLATTRELFF. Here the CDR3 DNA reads TGTGCCAGTCAGGGACTAGCTACAACCAGGGAGCTGTTTTTT.

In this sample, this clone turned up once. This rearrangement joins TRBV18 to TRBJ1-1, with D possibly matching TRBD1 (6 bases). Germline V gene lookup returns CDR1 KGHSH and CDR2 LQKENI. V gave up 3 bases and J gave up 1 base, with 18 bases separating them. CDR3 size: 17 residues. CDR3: CASSPNSGTPTNTEAFF. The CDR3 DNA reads TGTGCCAGCTCACCTAATTCCGGGACACCCACGAACACTGAAGCTTTCTTT.

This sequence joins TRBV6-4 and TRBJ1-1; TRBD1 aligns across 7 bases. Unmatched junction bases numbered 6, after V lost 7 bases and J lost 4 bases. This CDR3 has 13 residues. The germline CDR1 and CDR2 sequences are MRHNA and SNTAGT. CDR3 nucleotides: TGTGCCAGCAAGCCGGGACAGAGCACTGAAGCTTTCTTT. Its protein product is CASKPGQSTEAFF.

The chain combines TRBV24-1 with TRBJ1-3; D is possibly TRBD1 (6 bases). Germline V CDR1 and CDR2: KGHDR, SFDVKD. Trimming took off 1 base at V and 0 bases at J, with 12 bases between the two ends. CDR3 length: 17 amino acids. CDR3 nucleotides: TGTGCCACCAGTGATTTAGGGGACACGACCTCTGGAAACACCATATATTTT. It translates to CATSDLGDTTSGNTIYF.

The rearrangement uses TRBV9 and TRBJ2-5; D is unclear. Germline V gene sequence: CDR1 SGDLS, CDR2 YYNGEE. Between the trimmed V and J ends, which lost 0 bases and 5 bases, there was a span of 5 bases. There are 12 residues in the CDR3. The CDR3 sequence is CASSVDPETQYF. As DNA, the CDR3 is TGTGCCAGCAGCGTAGACCCGGAGACCCAGTACTTC.